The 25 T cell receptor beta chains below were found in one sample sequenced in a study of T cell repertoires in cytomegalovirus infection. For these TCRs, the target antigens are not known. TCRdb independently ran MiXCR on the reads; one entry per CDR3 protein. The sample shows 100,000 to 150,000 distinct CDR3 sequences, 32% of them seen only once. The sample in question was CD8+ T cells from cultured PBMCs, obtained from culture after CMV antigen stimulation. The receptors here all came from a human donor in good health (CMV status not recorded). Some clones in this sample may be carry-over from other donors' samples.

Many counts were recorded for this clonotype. This CDR3 reads CASTLGRRGNTEAFF. CDR3 DNA: TGTGCCAGCACCCTCGGCAGGAGGGGGAACACTGAAGCTTTCTTT. The rearrangement joins TRBV7-2 to TRBJ1-1, with D possibly matching TRBD1 (5 bases). CDR1 and CDR2 (germline): SGHTA, FQGNSA. The CDR3 loop spans 15 amino acids. Trimming removed 7 bases at V and 1 base at J, with 16 bases between.

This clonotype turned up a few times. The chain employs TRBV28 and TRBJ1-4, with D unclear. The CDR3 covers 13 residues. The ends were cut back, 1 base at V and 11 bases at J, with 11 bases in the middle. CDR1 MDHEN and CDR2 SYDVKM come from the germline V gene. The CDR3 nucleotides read TGTGCCAGCAGTTTATCGGTCCTACGCAAACTGTTTTTT. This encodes CASSLSVLRKLFF.

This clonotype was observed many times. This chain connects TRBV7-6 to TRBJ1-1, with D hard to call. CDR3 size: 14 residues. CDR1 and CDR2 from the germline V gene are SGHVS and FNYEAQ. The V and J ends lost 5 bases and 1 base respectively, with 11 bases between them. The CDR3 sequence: CASSPGRWNTEAFF. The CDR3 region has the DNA TGTGCCAGCAGCCCAGGACGGTGGAACACTGAAGCTTTCTTT.

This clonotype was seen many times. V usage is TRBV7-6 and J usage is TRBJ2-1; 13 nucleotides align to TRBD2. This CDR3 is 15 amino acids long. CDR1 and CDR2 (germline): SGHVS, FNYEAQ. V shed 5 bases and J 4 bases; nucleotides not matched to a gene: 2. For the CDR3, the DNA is TGTGCCAGCAGCCAGGGACTAGCGGGATACAATGAGCAGTTCTTC. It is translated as CASSQGLAGYNEQFF.

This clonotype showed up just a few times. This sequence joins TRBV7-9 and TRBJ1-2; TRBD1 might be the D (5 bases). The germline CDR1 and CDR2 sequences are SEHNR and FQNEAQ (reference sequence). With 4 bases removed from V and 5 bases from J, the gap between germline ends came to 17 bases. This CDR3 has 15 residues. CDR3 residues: CASSSGTEWVYGYTF. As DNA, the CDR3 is TGTGCCAGCAGCTCCGGGACCGAATGGGTATATGGCTACACCTTC.

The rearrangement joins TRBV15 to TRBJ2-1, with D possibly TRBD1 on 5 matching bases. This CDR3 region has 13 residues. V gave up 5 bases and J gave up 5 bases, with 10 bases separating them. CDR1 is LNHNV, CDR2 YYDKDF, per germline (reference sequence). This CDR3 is CATSLRQNNEQFF. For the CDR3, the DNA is TGTGCCACCAGCCTAAGACAGAACAATGAGCAGTTCTTC. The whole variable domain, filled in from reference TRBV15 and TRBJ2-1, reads DAMVIQNPRYQVTQFGKPVTLSCSQTLNHNVMYWYQQKSSQAPKLLFHYYDKDFNNEADTPDNFQSRRPNTSFCFLDIRSPGLGDTAMYLCATSLRQNNEQFFGPGTRLTVL.

DNA of the CDR3: TGTGCCAGCAGCTCGAGACTAGCGGGGTGGGGGGAGCTGTTTTTT. It codes for CASSSRLAGWGELFF. This chain links TRBV7-2 with TRBJ2-2, with 11 bases matching TRBD2. The CDR3 loop spans 15 amino acids. CDR1 is SGHTA and CDR2 is FQGNSA in the germline V gene. Trimming removed 4 bases from V and 8 bases from J; junction bases left unmatched: 6.

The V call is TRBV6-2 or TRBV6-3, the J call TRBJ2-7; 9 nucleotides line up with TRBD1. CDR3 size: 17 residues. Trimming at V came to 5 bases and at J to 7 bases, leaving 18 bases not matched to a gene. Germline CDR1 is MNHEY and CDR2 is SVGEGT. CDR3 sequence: CASSTRDRVFASGEQYF. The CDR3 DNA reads TGTGCCAGCAGTACCCGGGACAGGGTATTTGCGAGCGGTGAGCAGTACTTC.

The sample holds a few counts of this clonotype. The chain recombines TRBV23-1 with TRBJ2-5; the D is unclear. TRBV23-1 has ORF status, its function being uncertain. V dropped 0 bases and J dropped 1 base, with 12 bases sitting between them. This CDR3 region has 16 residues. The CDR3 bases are TGCGCCAGCAGTCAATCGGGTTACCGGGCCCAAGAGACCCAGTACTTC. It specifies CASSQSGYRAQETQYF.

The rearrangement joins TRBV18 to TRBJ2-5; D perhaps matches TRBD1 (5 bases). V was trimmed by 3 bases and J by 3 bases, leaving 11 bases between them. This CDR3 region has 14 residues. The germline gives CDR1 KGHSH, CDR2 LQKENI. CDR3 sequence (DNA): TGTGCCAGCTCACCGTCGACAGAAGAAGAGACCCAGTACTTC. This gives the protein CASSPSTEEETQYF. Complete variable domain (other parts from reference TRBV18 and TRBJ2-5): NAGVMQNPRHLVRRRGQEARLRCSPMKGHSHVYWYRQLPEEGLKFMVYLQKENIIDESGMPKERFSAEFPKEGPSILRIQQVVRGDSAAYFCASSPSTEEETQYFGPGTRLLVL.

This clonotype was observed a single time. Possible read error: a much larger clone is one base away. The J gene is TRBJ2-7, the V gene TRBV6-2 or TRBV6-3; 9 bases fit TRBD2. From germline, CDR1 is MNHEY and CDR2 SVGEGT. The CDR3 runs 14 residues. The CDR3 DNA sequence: TGTGCCGGCAGTTACGGGACTAGCTGGGACGAGCAGTACTTC. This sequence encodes CAGSYGTSWDEQYF.

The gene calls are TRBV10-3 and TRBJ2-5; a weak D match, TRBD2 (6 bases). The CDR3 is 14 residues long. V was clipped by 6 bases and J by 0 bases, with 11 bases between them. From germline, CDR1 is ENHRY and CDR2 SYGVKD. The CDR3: CAISAGRNQETQYF. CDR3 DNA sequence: TGTGCCATCAGCGCGGGACGGAACCAAGAGACCCAGTACTTC.

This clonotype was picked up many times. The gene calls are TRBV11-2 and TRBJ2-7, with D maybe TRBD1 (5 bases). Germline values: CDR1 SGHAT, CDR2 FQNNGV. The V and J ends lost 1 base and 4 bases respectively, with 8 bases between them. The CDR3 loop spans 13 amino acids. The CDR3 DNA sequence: TGTGCCAGCAGCTTAGGCAGGGTTTACGAGCAGTACTTC. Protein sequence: CASSLGRVYEQYF.

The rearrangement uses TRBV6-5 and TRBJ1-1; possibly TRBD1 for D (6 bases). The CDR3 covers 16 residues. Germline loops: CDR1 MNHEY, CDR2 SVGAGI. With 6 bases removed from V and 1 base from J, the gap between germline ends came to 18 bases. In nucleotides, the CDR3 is TGTGCCAGCAGCCCCTGGGGGCCCGTCGGGAACACTGAAGCTTTCTTT. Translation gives CASSPWGPVGNTEAFF.

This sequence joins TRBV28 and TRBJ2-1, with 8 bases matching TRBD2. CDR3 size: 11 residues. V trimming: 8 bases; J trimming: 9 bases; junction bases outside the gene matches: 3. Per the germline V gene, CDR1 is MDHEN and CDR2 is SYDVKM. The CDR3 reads CASAGGIEQFF. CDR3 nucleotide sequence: TGTGCCAGCGCGGGGGGTATTGAGCAGTTCTTC. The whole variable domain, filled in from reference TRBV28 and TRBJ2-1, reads DVKVTQSSRYLVKRTGEKVFLECVQDMDHENMFWYRQDPGLGLRLIYFSYDVKMKEKGDIPEGYSVSREKKERFSLILESASTNQTSMYLCASAGGIEQFFGPGTRLTVL.

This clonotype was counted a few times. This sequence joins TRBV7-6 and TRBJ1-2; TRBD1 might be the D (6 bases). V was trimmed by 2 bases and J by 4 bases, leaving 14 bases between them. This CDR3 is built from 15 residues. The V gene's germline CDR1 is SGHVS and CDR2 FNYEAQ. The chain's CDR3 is CASSLYPDRSYGYTF. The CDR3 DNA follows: TGTGCCAGCAGCTTATATCCAGACAGGAGCTATGGCTACACCTTC. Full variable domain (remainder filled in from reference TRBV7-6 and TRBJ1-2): GAGVSQSPRYKVTKRGQDVALRCDPISGHVSLYWYRQALGQGPEFLTYFNYEAQQDKSGLPNDRFSAERPEGSISTLTIQRTEQRDSAMYRCASSLYPDRSYGYTFGSGTRLTVV.

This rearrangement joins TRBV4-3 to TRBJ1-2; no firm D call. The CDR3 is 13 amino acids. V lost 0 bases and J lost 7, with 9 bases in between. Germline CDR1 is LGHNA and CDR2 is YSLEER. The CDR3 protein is CASSQDLTSGYTF. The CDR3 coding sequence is TGCGCCAGCAGCCAAGATCTTACCTCTGGCTACACCTTC.

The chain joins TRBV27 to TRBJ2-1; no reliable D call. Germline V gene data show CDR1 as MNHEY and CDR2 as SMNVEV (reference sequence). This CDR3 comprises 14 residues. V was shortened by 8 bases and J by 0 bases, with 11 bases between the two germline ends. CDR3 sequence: CASADSSSYNEQFF. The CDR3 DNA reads TGTGCCAGCGCAGACTCGAGCTCCTACAATGAGCAGTTCTTC.

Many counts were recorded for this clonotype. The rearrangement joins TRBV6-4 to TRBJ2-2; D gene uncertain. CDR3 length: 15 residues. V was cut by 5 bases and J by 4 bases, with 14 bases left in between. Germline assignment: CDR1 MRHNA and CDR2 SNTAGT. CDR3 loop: CASSSGQEPTGELFF. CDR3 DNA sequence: TGTGCCAGCAGTTCCGGCCAAGAGCCCACCGGGGAGCTGTTTTTT.

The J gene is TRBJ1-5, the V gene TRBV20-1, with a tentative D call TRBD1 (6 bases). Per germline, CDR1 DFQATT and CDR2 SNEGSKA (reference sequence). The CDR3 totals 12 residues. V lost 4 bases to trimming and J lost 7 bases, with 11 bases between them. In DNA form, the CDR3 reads TGCAGTGCTACCGAGCAGGGGCAGCCCCAGCATTTT. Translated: CSATEQGQPQHF.

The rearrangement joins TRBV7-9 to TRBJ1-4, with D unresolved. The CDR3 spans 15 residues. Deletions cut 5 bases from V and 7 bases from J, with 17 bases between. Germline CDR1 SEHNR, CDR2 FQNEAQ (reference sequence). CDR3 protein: CASSPSGGDPEKLFF. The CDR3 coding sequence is TGTGCCAGCAGCCCAAGCGGTGGGGATCCTGAAAAACTGTTTTTT.

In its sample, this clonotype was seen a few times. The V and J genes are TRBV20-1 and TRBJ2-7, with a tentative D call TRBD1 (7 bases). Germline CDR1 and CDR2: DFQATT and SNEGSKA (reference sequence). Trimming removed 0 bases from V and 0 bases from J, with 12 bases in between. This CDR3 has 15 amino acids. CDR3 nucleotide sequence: TGCAGTGCTAGAGATTGGCAGGGGGGCTCCTACGAGCAGTACTTC. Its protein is CSARDWQGGSYEQYF.

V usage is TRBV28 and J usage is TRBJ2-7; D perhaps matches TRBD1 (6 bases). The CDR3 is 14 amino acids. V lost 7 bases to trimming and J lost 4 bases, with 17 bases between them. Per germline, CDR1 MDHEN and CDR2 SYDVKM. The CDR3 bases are TGTGCCAGCACCCACCGGGACATAAGTTACGAGCAGTACTTC. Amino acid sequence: CASTHRDISYEQYF.

The DNA of the CDR3 is TGCGCCAGCAGCCAAGGCGCAGGGGGCACAGATACGCAGTATTTT. Its translation is CASSQGAGGTDTQYF. The J gene is TRBJ2-3, the V gene TRBV4-1, with TRBD1 as a possible D gene (6 bases). The CDR3 runs 15 residues. In germline, CDR1 is MGHRA, CDR2 YSYEKL. The V gene lost 1 base and the J gene lost 1 base, with 9 bases spanning the gap.

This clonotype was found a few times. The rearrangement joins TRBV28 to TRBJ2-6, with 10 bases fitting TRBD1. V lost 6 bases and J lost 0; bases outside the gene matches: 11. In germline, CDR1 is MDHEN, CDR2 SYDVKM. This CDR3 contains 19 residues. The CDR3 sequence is CASRQRTGTGDSGANVLTF. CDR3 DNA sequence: TGTGCCAGCAGACAACGCACCGGGACAGGGGACTCTGGGGCCAACGTCCTGACTTTC.